Presented here are 10 T cell receptor beta chains from one specimen sequenced in a study of blood T cell repertoires in COVID-19. Repertoires were generated with immunoSEQ multiplex PCR, while TCRdb's copy carries only in-frame clones and drops some. The sample holds hundreds of thousands of clones, roughly 88% seen once. Sequences were obtained from PBMCs or T cells enriched from blood (not recorded which). These receptors came from a middle-aged woman with acute COVID-19.

V usage is TRBV5-1 and J usage is TRBJ1-1, with 7 bases lining up with TRBD1. J gave up 3 bases and V 2 bases, and 10 bases lay outside the gene matches. Germline V lookup: CDR1 SGHRS, CDR2 YFSETQ. There are 16 residues in the CDR3. The CDR3 DNA reads TGCGCCAGCAGCTTCGGACAGGCCGTATCGGACACTGAAGCTTTCTTT. Protein: CASSFGQAVSDTEAFF.

The chain recombines TRBV9 with TRBJ2-1; unclear D gene. CDR1 is SGDLS and CDR2 is YYNGEE in the germline V gene. CDR3 size: 11 residues. V lost 7 bases and J lost 6, with 8 bases in between. The CDR3 sequence is CASGPVNEQFF. Written as DNA, the CDR3 is TGTGCCAGCGGGCCCGTCAATGAGCAGTTCTTC.

This chain connects TRBV7-3 to TRBJ2-3; D is possibly TRBD2 (6 bases). Germline V gene sequence: CDR1 SGHTA, CDR2 FQGTGA. This CDR3 comprises 16 residues. Trimming left V 5 bases short and J 2 bases short, with 17 bases between. The CDR3 reads CASSVQGAGNTDTQYF. CDR3 nucleotides: TGTGCCAGCAGCGTGCAAGGGGCGGGGAACACAGATACGCAGTATTTT.

V usage is TRBV7-8 and J usage is TRBJ2-2, with 12 bases fitting TRBD2. The CDR3 has 18 residues. Germline trimming cut 5 bases from V and 5 bases from J; bases unmatched to any gene: 12. Germline V gives CDR1 SGHVS, CDR2 FQNEAQ. CDR3: CASSPNLLAGGQTGELFF. In DNA, the CDR3 is TGTGCCAGCAGCCCGAATCTCCTAGCGGGAGGGCAGACCGGGGAGCTGTTTTTT.

CDR3 in DNA: TGTGCCAGCAGCCAAGGAAGGAGAGACTACGAGCAGTACTTC. It is translated as CASSQGRRDYEQYF. This chain uses TRBV4-2 with TRBJ2-7; D unresolved. The germline V gene encodes CDR1 LGHNA and CDR2 YNFKEQ. Trimming removed 1 base from V and 3 bases from J, with 10 bases in between. The CDR3 is 14 residues long.

The chain uses TRBV11-2 and TRBJ1-6; 8 bases are a match to TRBD1. With 4 bases clipped from V and 10 bases from J, the junction kept 9 bases outside the gene matches. Germline V gene lookup returns CDR1 SGHAT and CDR2 FQNNGV. CDR3 length: 15 residues. The DNA of the CDR3 is TGTGCCAGCAGCTCCCACGGACAGGGTGGATCACCCCTCCACTTT. Protein sequence: CASSSHGQGGSPLHF.

A few counts support this clone. The rearrangement links TRBV19 to TRBJ1-3; D perhaps matches TRBD1 (5 bases). Germline loops: CDR1 LNHDA, CDR2 SQIVND (reference sequence). The CDR3 sequence is 15 residues long. The germline V and J ends were trimmed by 7 bases and 2 bases, with 15 bases remaining between them. CDR3 bases: TGTGCCAGTATCCCGGACAATCACCCTGGAAACACCATATATTTT. Protein sequence: CASIPDNHPGNTIYF.

A few counts support this clone. Written as DNA, the CDR3 is TGTGCCAGTAGTATAAGGTCGGGTCTCTCCTACAATGAGCAGTTCTTC. This gives the protein CASSIRSGLSYNEQFF. The chain employs TRBV19 and TRBJ2-1; D is unresolved. Germline CDR1 reads LNHDA; CDR2 reads SQIVND (reference sequence). Trimming removed 2 bases from V and 0 bases from J, with 11 bases in between. CDR3 length equals 16 residues.

The V gene is TRBV6-5, the J gene TRBJ1-1; the D gene is possibly TRBD1 (6 bases). The germline CDR1 and CDR2 sequences are MNHEY and SVGAGI. Between the trimmed V and J ends, which lost 2 bases and 6 bases, there was a span of 13 bases. This CDR3 has 14 amino acids. As DNA, the CDR3 is TGTGCCAGCAGTTACGGGGGCGGTACGGCTGAAGCTTTCTTT. Encoded protein: CASSYGGGTAEAFF.

V gene TRBV19 combines with J gene TRBJ1-5; D ambiguous. The germline V gene encodes CDR1 LNHDA and CDR2 SQIVND (reference sequence). The CDR3 extends over 15 amino acids. Trimming took 7 bases from V and 3 from J, leaving 16 bases between them. The CDR3 is CASTSEGYDNQPQHF. The CDR3 nucleotides read TGTGCCAGTACTTCAGAGGGTTATGACAATCAGCCCCAGCATTTT.